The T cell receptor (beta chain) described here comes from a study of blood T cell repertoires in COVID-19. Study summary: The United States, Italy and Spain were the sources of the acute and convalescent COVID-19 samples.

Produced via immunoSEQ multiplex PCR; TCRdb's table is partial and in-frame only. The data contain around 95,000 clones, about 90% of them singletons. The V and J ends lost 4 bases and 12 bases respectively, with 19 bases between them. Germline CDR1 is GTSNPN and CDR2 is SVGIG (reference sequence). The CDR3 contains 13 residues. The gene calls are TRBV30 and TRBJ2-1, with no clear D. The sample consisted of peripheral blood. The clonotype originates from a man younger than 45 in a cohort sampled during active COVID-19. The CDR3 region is CAWTPSILGGQFF. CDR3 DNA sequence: TGTGCCTGGACCCCCTCGATCCTCGGCGGGCAGTTCTTC.